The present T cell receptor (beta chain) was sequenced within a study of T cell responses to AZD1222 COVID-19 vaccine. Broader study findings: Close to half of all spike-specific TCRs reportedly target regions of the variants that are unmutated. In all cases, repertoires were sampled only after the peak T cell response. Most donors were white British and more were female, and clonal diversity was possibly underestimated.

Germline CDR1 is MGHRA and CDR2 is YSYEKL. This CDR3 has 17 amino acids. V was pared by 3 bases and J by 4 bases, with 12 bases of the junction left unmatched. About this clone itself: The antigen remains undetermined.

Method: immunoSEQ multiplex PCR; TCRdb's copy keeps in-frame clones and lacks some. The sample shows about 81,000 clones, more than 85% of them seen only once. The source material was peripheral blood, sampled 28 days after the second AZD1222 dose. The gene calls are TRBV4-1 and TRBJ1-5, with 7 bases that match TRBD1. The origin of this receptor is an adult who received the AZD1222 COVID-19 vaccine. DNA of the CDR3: TGCGCCAGCAGCCACTCGATCGACAGGGATCGGAATCAGCCCCAGCATTTT. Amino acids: CASSHSIDRDRNQPQHF.